Listed below are T cell receptor beta chains from one sample, sequenced in a study of cytomegalovirus exposure and HLA in healthy donors. Some clones are missing from TCRdb's copy, which holds only in-frame ones; the method was immunoSEQ multiplex PCR. The profile shows more than 100,000 clones, 60% to 85% of them singletons. The sequenced sample was PBMCs. The receptors derive from a young woman in good health and CMV-seropositive. Both conserved end residues are part of each CDR3. A D gene is named only where the DNA matches it firmly. The listing skips clone size in some rows; elsewhere it reads once, few, many or a size class.

>TRBD2|NA|TRBV9|TRBJ2-3
TGTGCCAGCAGCACGCGGGGGGCTAGCACAGATACGCAGTATTTT
CASSTRGASTDTQYF
>NA|NA|TRBV25-1|TRBJ2-5
TGTGCCAGCAGTGAAGGCGGGGGTTGGGGGGCCCAAGAGACCCAGTACTTC
CASSEGGGWGAQETQYF
>NA|NA|TRBV7-2|TRBJ1-2
TGTGCCAGCAGCCCGATGACGGGGAGAGGGGGCTACACCTTC
CASSPMTGRGGYTF
>TRBD2|once|TRBV7-9|TRBJ2-5
TGTGCCAGCAGCTGGGGACTACAATTGGGAGAGACCCAGTACTTC
CASSWGLQLGETQYF
>NA|NA|TRBV5-4|TRBJ2-3
TGTGCCAGCACCCGGCAGGGGGGCGCAGATACGCAGTATTTT
CASTRQGGADTQYF
>NA|NA|TRBV11-2|TRBJ2-1
TGTGCCAGCAGCTTAGAATCCGGGAATGAGCAGTTCTTC
CASSLESGNEQFF
>NA|NA|TRBV10-2|TRBJ1-1
TGCGCCAGCAGTGAGCCGACAGGTGGAGCTTTCTTT
CASSEPTGGAFF
>TRBD1|NA|TRBV7-9|TRBJ2-1
TGTGCCAGCAGCCCCGGGACAGACTACAATGAGCAGTTCTTC
CASSPGTDYNEQFF
>NA|NA|TRBV7-3|TRBJ1-3
TGTGCCAGCAGCTTATACGGGACTGTAATTTCTGGAAACACCATATATTTT
CASSLYGTVISGNTIYF
>TRBD2|NA|TRBV4-3|TRBJ2-1
TGCGCCAGCAGCTGGGGTAGCGGGCCGTACAATGAGCAGTTCTTC
CASSWGSGPYNEQFF
>TRBD2|NA|TRBV7-2|TRBJ2-2
TGTGCCAGCAGCTTCCGTGGCGGGGGGGTCACCGGGGAGCTGTTTTTT
CASSFRGGGVTGELFF
>NA|NA|TRBV4-3|TRBJ1-6
TGCGCCAGCAGCCAAGAGTGGGGACAAGATAATTCACCCCTCCACTTT
CASSQEWGQDNSPLHF
>TRBD1|NA|TRBV2|TRBJ2-5
TGTGCCAGCAGAGACAGGGCTCTGGGAGAGACCCAGTACTTC
CASRDRALGETQYF
>TRBD2|once|TRBV18|TRBJ2-3
TGTGCCAGCTCGCCTACTAGCGGGGCCTCGGATACGCAGTATTTT
CASSPTSGASDTQYF
>NA|NA|TRBV6-5|TRBJ2-7
TGTGCCAGCAGTTACTCGACACAGGCCCACTACGAGCAGTACTTC
CASSYSTQAHYEQYF